This TCR beta chain stems from a study of regulatory T cells in long-lasting Graves disease. On the study more broadly: The criterion for persistent Graves' disease was over 5 years of antithyroid drugs with positive TSH receptor antibodies. Notes on the study in general: Blood alone, not thyroid tissue, was studied.

This clonotype was observed many times. Its antigen remains unidentified. Researchers made TCR beta libraries by using iRepertoire HTBI primers and running Arm-PCR on CDR3 regions. In the original processing: Across samples, about 56 TRBV and about 15 TRBJ segments were found. A single record per CDR3 protein comes from TCRdb applying MiXCR to the multiplex PCR reads. The V and J calls were determined by TCRdb, not by the authors. The table has about 340,000 distinct CDR3 sequences, about 20% seen once. Specified time point: persistent/refractory GD, antithyroid drugs over 5 years with positive TRAb. RNA isolated from PBMCs was used to make the TCR library. The patients included were those that came from an endocrinology department in Xi'an, China. The CDR3 is made up of 13 amino acids. The junction had 9 bases not matched to a gene; V was cut back by 9 bases and J by 8 bases.

The chain carries TRBV12-3 or TRBV12-4 and TRBJ2-5; 10 bases agree with TRBD2. This receptor was taken from a female donor with Graves disease. Sequences were derived from peripheral blood mononuclear cells (PBMCs), sampled when the disease was refractory, from a patient treated with antithyroid drugs. The CDR3 DNA reads as TGTGCCAGTACCGCCACTAGCGGGAATACCCAGTACTTC. It codes for CASTATSGNTQYF.